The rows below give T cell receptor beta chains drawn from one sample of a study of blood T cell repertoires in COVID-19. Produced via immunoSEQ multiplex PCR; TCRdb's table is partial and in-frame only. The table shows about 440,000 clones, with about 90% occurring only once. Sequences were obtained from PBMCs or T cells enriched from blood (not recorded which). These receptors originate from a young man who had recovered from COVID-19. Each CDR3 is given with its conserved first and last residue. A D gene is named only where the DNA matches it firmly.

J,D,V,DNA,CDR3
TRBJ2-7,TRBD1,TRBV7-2,TGTGCCAGCAATCGGCTTTGGGACAGAACGTCCACCTACGAGCAGTACTTC,CASNRLWDRTSTYEQYF
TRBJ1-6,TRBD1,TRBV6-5,TGTGCCAGCAGATTGACAGGGGATTGGGTCCTCCACTTT,CASRLTGDWVLHF
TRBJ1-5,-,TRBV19,TGTGCCAGTAGTATAGCGGGAGGCCCCCTCCATGGACCCCAGCATTTT,CASSIAGGPLHGPQHF
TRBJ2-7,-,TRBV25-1,TGTGCCAGCAGTGATCTCTCCTACGAGCAGTACTTC,CASSDLSYEQYF
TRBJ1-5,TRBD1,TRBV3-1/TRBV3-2,TGTGCCAGCAGCCGAGGGACAGGGGTTAGCAATCAGCCCCAGCATTTT,CASSRGTGVSNQPQHF
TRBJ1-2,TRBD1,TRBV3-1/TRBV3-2,TGTGCCAGCAGTCCCACAGGGGGGCGTGGCTACACCTTC,CASSPTGGRGYTF
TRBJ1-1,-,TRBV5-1,TGCGCCAGCAGCTTGGAGAACGGGGGAGTGAACACTGAAGCTTTCTTT,CASSLENGGVNTEAFF
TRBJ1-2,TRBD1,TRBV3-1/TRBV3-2,TGTGCCAGCAGCCAAGGGGGACAGGGTAACTATGGCTACACCTTC,CASSQGGQGNYGYTF
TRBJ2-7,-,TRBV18,TGTGCCAGCTCACTTTTAGTTAATGTCGACGAGCAGTACTTC,CASSLLVNVDEQYF
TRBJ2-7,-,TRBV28,TGTGCCAGCAGTCCACCCGACAGAAATTACGAGCAGTACTTC,CASSPPDRNYEQYF